This TCR beta chain was captured in a study of response to subunit inactivated influenza vaccine. TCRdb independently ran MiXCR on the RT-PCR reads; one entry per CDR3 protein. This table holds roughly 500,000 distinct CDR3 sequences, 16% found once. Study-wide results and limits: New T cells are recruited in small numbers by each seasonal influenza vaccination, according to the authors' suggestion.

This clonotype was picked up a small number of times. As yet, its antigen is unknown. The source of this sequence is a man between 50 and 75 years old who received an inactivated influenza vaccine. The sample was CD4+ T cells sorted from PBMCs, taken about 23 months after vaccination.

CDR3 nucleotides: TGTGCCAGCAGATTCCGGACCTACAGTTACGAGCAGTACTTC. Residues: CASRFRTYSYEQYF. This chain joins TRBV28 and TRBJ2-7; D is ambiguous. Germline assignment: CDR1 MDHEN and CDR2 SYDVKM. V lost 6 bases and J 4 bases, leaving 16 bases between the germline ends. The CDR3 sequence is 14 residues long. Drawing the rest from reference TRBV28 and TRBJ2-7, the complete variable domain is DVKVTQSSRYLVKRTGEKVFLECVQDMDHENMFWYRQDPGLGLRLIYFSYDVKMKEKGDIPEGYSVSREKKERFSLILESASTNQTSMYLCASRFRTYSYEQYFGPGTRLTVT.